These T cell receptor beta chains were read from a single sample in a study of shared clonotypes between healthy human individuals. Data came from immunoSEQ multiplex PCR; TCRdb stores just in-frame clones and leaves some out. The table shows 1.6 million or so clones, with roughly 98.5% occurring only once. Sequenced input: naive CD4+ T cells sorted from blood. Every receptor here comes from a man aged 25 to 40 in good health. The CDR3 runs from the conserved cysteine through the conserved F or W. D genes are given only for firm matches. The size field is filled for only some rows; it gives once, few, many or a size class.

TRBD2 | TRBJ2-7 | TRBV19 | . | CASSMKGLAGVEQYF | TGTGCCAGTAGTATGAAGGGACTAGCGGGAGTCGAGCAGTACTTC
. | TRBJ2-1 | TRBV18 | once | CASSPSRDNEQFF | TGTGCCAGCTCACCATCCAGGGACAATGAGCAGTTCTTC
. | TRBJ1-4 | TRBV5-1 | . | CASSLQGMNEKLFF | TGCGCCAGCAGCTTGCAGGGGATGAATGAAAAACTGTTTTTT
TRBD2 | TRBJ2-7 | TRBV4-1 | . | CASSQGLAGRGAHEQYF | TGCGCCAGCAGCCAAGGACTAGCGGGAAGAGGTGCACACGAGCAGTACTTC
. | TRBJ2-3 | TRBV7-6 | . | CASSLAGDVNTQYF | TGTGCCAGCAGCTTAGCAGGGGACGTAAATACGCAGTATTTT
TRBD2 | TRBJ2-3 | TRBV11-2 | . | CASSSFLAGEGGDTQYF | TGTGCCAGCAGCTCCTTCCTAGCGGGGGAGGGTGGGGATACGCAGTATTTT
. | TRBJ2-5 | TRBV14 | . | CASSQAAWYQETQYF | TGTGCCAGCAGCCAAGCAGCGTGGTACCAAGAGACCCAGTACTTC
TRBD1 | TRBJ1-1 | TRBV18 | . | CASSIPGTVNTEAFF | TGTGCCAGCTCAATTCCCGGGACAGTGAACACTGAAGCTTTCTTT
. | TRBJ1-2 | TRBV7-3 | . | CASSLEGQIYGYTF | TGTGCCAGCAGCTTAGAGGGCCAGATCTATGGCTACACCTTC
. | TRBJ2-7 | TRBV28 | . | CASSLFDEQYF | TGTGCCAGCAGTTTATTTGACGAGCAGTACTTC
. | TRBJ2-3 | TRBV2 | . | CASSVDRGTDTQYF | TGTGCCAGCAGTGTTGATAGGGGCACAGATACGCAGTATTTT
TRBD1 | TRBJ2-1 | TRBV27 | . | CASSLLSQGASNEQFF | TGTGCCAGCAGTTTGCTGTCGCAGGGGGCCTCGAATGAGCAGTTCTTC
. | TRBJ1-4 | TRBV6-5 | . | CASSYSGRTNEKLFF | TGTGCCAGCAGTTACTCGGGAAGAACGAATGAAAAACTGTTTTTT
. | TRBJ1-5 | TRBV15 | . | CATSRPFHSEPQHF | TGTGCCACCAGCCGTCCTTTCCACAGTGAGCCCCAGCATTTT
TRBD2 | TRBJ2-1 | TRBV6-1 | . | CASSVGLAGEEQFF | TGTGCCAGCAGTGTAGGACTAGCGGGAGAGGAGCAGTTCTTC
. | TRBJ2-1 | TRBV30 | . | CAWSVRAGPDEQFF | TGTGCCTGGAGTGTACGTGCGGGACCTGATGAGCAGTTCTTC
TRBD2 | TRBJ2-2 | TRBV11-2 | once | CASSLDSRGRANTGELFF | TGTGCCAGCAGCTTAGATTCACGCGGGAGGGCGAACACCGGGGAGCTGTTTTTT
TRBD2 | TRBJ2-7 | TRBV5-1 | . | CASSSTPGTSGSSAYEQYF | TGCGCCAGCAGCTCCACACCCGGGACTAGCGGGAGTTCAGCCTACGAGCAGTACTTC
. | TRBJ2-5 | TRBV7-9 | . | CASSFMGGEETQYF | TGTGCCAGCAGCTTCATGGGGGGAGAGGAGACCCAGTACTTC
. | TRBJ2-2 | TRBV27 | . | CASSLMAGVTGELFF | TGTGCCAGCAGTTTAATGGCAGGGGTCACCGGGGAGCTGTTTTTT
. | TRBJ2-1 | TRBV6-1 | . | CASTTGSASYNEQFF | TGTGCCAGCACCACAGGTTCGGCCTCCTACAATGAGCAGTTCTTC
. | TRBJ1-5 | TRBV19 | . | CASSIVSGRQPQHF | TGTGCCAGTAGTATAGTAAGTGGAAGACAGCCCCAGCATTTT
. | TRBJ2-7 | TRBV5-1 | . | CASSLEVSYYEQYF | TGCGCCAGCAGCTTGGAGGTTAGCTACTACGAGCAGTACTTC
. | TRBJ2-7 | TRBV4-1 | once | CASSQDLLVPYEQYF | TGCGCCAGCAGCCAAGACCTCCTAGTCCCCTACGAGCAGTACTTC
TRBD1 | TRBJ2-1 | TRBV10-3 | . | CAISETDRVQDEQFF | TGTGCCATCAGTGAAACGGACAGGGTACAGGATGAGCAGTTCTTC
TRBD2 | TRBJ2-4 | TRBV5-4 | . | CASSPIAGIAKNIQYF | TGTGCCAGCAGCCCCATAGCGGGTATAGCCAAAAACATTCAGTACTTC
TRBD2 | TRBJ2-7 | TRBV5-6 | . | CASSSGLAGGEQYF | TGTGCCAGCAGCTCGGGACTAGCGGGAGGAGAGCAGTACTTC
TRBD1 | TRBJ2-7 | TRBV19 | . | CASSIGTGYEQYF | TGTGCCAGTAGTATTGGGACAGGCTACGAGCAGTACTTC
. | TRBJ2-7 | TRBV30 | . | CAWSGPRPLYEQYF | TGTGCCTGGAGTGGCCCGAGGCCTTTGTACGAGCAGTACTTC
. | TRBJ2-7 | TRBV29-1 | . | CSVEVPGQRHEQYF | TGCAGCGTTGAAGTTCCAGGACAAAGACACGAGCAGTACTTC
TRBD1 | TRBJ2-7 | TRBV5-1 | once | CASSTGQPQDEQYF | TGCGCCAGCTCAACGGGACAGCCTCAGGACGAGCAGTACTTC
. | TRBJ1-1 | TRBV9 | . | CASSVGGRMNTEAFF | TGTGCCAGCAGCGTAGGTGGGAGAATGAACACTGAAGCTTTCTTT
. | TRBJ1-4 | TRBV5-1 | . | CASSLGRGDEKLFF | TGCGCCAGCAGCTTAGGACGGGGGGATGAAAAACTGTTTTTT
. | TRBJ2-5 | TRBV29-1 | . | CSVQTIWETQYF | TGCAGCGTTCAGACAATCTGGGAGACCCAGTACTTC
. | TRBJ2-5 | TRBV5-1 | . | CASSLGKVQETQYF | TGCGCCAGCAGCTTGGGTAAGGTACAAGAGACCCAGTACTTC
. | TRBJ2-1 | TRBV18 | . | CASSMRENSYNEQFF | TGTGCCAGCTCAATGCGGGAAAACTCCTACAATGAGCAGTTCTTC
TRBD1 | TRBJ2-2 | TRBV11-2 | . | CASSFRTGSRELFF | TGTGCCAGCAGCTTCCGGACAGGCAGCCGGGAGCTGTTTTTT
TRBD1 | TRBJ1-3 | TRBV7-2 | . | CASRTGGSGNTIYF | TGTGCCAGCAGGACAGGGGGTTCTGGAAACACCATATATTTT
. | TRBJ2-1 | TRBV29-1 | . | CSVDSRTFSYNEQFF | TGCAGCGTTGATTCCCGGACATTTTCCTACAATGAGCAGTTCTTC
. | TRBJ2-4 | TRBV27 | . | CASSTSWGPRDIQYF | TGTGCCAGCAGTACTTCTTGGGGCCCTAGGGACATTCAGTACTTC
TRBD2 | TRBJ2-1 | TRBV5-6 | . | CASSFRLAGVYNEQFF | TGTGCCAGCAGCTTTAGACTAGCGGGAGTCTACAATGAGCAGTTCTTC
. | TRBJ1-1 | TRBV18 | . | CASSPGGKAFF | TGTGCCAGCTCACCAGGAGGTAAGGCTTTCTTT
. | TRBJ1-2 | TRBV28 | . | CASSLPGIAVYGYTF | TGTGCCAGCAGTTTACCGGGCATAGCGGTCTATGGCTACACCTTC
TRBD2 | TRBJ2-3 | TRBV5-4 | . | CASSLLREKADTQYF | TGTGCCAGCAGCTTGTTGCGGGAGAAGGCAGATACGCAGTATTTT
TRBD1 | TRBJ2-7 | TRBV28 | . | CASSTGTVYFYEQYF | TGTGCCAGCAGCACCGGGACAGTCTATTTCTACGAGCAGTACTTC
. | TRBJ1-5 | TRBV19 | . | CASTLSPIQPQHF | TGTGCCAGTACCCTATCCCCAATTCAGCCCCAGCATTTT
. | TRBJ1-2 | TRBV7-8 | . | CASSLGGALPYGYTF | TGTGCCAGCAGCTTAGGGGGGGCGCTGCCCTATGGCTACACCTTC
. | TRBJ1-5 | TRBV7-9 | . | CASSSQGLQPQHF | TGTGCCAGCAGCTCGCAGGGCCTCCAGCCCCAGCATTTT
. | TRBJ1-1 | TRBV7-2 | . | CASNLWGIDTEAFF | TGTGCCAGCAACTTATGGGGGATAGACACTGAAGCTTTCTTT
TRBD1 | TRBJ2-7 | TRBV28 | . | CASSSQLNRDRDSPFYEQYF | TGTGCCAGCAGTTCCCAATTGAACCGGGACAGAGACTCCCCTTTCTACGAGCAGTACTTC